Following are 30 T cell receptor beta chains from one sample sequenced in a study of early T cells in non-severe SARS-CoV-2 infection. TCRdb reprocessed the 5' RACE reads via MiXCR and lists one record per CDR3 protein. The sample has 90,000 to 120,000 distinct CDR3 sequences, roughly 10% seen once. The sample was whole blood. Every receptor here comes from an adult who was a healthcare worker with PCR-confirmed SARS-CoV-2 infection or an uninfected control (not recorded which).

This clonotype was found a few times. V usage is TRBV27 and J usage is TRBJ1-1; no clear D. The CDR3 is 13 amino acids. Trimming cost V 5 bases and J 2 bases, with 9 bases left between them. Germline CDR1 MNHEY, CDR2 SMNVEV (reference sequence). The CDR3 bases are TGTGCCAGCAGTCGTGGCGTAAACACTGAAGCTTTCTTT. It yields the protein CASSRGVNTEAFF.

This clonotype was counted many times. This chain connects TRBV6-6 to TRBJ1-5; 7 nucleotides agree with TRBD1. The CDR3 loop spans 14 amino acids. In germline, CDR1 is MNHNY, CDR2 SVGAGI (reference sequence). Germline trimming cut 7 bases from V and 4 bases from J; bases unmatched to any gene: 7. CDR3 residues: CASMEPGGNQPQHF. Written as DNA, the CDR3 is TGTGCCAGCATGGAGCCAGGGGGAAATCAGCCCCAGCATTTT.

Ten or more counts support this clonotype. This chain links TRBV30 with TRBJ2-5, with a weak D call TRBD1 (6 bases). The CDR3 is made up of 15 amino acids. Trimming stripped 1 base from V and 4 bases from J, with 16 bases between. Germline V CDR1 and CDR2: GTSNPN, SVGIG (reference sequence). The CDR3 nucleotides read TGTGCCTGGAGTGGAGGGGCAGGGGCGGGAGAGACCCAGTACTTC. Protein: CAWSGGAGAGETQYF. Looking up the rest from reference TRBV30 and TRBJ2-5 gives the full variable domain: SQTIHQWPATLVQPVGSPLSLECTVEGTSNPNLYWYRQAAGRGLQLLFYSVGIGQISSEVPQNLSASRPQDRQFILSSKKLLLSDSGFYLCAWSGGAGAGETQYFGPGTRLLVL.

The gene calls are TRBV11-2 and TRBJ1-1; D is undetermined. The germline V gene encodes CDR1 SGHAT and CDR2 FQNNGV. The CDR3 is made up of 15 amino acids. V was pared by 3 bases and J by 2 bases, with 13 bases between. CDR3 nucleotides: TGTGCCAGCAGCTTGTATGGAGGAGGAAACACTGAAGCTTTCTTT. As protein: CASSLYGGGNTEAFF.

This clonotype was observed a few times. The chain combines TRBV20-1 with TRBJ2-7; 10 bases agree with TRBD2. The germline V gene has CDR1 DFQATT and CDR2 SNEGSKA (reference sequence). The junction had 6 bases not matched to a gene; V was cut back by 6 bases and J by 4 bases. The CDR3 totals 13 residues. CDR3 nucleotides: TGCAGTGCGGAGCCTAGCGGGAGTTACGAGCAGTACTTC. The encoded protein is CSAEPSGSYEQYF.

In this sample, this clonotype turned up many times. The V call is TRBV2, the J call TRBJ2-7; no firm D call. The CDR3 length is 13 residues. With 6 bases removed from V and 2 bases from J, the gap between germline ends came to 11 bases. Germline V gives CDR1 SNHLY, CDR2 FYNNEI. CDR3 sequence: CASRGGGTYEQYF. Written as DNA, the CDR3 is TGTGCCAGCAGGGGCGGCGGAACCTACGAGCAGTACTTC.

J is TRBJ2-5 and V is TRBV29-1; D call uncertain. Between the trimmed V and J ends, which lost 0 bases and 6 bases, there was a span of 8 bases. The CDR3 is 12 amino acids. CDR1 and CDR2 from the germline V gene are SQVTM and ANQGSEA. The CDR3 sequence is CSVEEGLKTQYF. The CDR3 DNA reads as TGCAGCGTTGAAGAGGGGTTGAAGACCCAGTACTTC.

This clonotype occurred many times. The chain links TRBV7-9 to TRBJ1-2; TRBD1 matches at 9 bases. The trim removed 5 bases at V and 4 bases at J, leaving 11 bases unmatched. The CDR3 contains 16 residues. Per the germline V gene, CDR1 is SEHNR and CDR2 is FQNEAQ (reference sequence). Here the CDR3 reads CASSQGQGMDSYGYTF. CDR3 DNA sequence: TGTGCCAGCAGCCAGGGACAGGGCATGGATAGCTATGGCTACACCTTC.

In the case of this clonotype: This may arise from a read error, as a much more abundant clone is one base away. The CDR3 region has the DNA TGTGCCAGCAGCCTCCGGGACGGACCCTACGAGCAGTACTTC. Amino acids: CASSLRDGPYEQYF. The chain uses TRBV5-6 and TRBJ2-7; D is tentatively TRBD1 or TRBD2 (5 bases each). V was cut by 4 bases and J by 2 bases, with 13 bases left in between. The length of the CDR3 is 14 residues. CDR1 is SGHDT and CDR2 is YYEEEE in the germline V gene. The full variable domain, its missing parts supplied by reference TRBV5-6 and TRBJ2-7, is DAGVTQSPTHLIKTRGQQVTLRCSPKSGHDTVSWYQQALGQGPQFIFQYYEEEERQRGNFPDRFSGHQFPNYSSELNVNALLLGDSALYLCASSLRDGPYEQYFGPGTRLTVT.

This clonotype has at least ten counts. The chain employs TRBV7-9 and TRBJ2-5; D call uncertain. Germline V gene data show CDR1 as SEHNR and CDR2 as FQNEAQ (reference sequence). This CDR3 region has 15 residues. Trimming took 5 bases from V and 0 from J, leaving 13 bases between them. The CDR3 sequence is CASSPPRENQETQYF. The CDR3 coding sequence is TGTGCCAGCAGCCCACCTAGAGAGAACCAAGAGACCCAGTACTTC.

At least ten counts were recorded for this clonotype. The V gene is TRBV7-6, the J gene TRBJ2-1; TRBD2 aligns across 12 bases. V was clipped by 4 bases and J by 9 bases; unmatched bases: 7. CDR1 is SGHVS, CDR2 FNYEAQ, per germline. The CDR3 loop spans 15 amino acids. CDR3 bases: TGTGCCAGCAGCTCCGCTAGCGGGAGGGAGGCTGAGCAGTTCTTC. This translates into CASSSASGREAEQFF.

The J gene is TRBJ2-7, the V gene TRBV5-1; unclear D gene. This CDR3 region has 14 residues. V was shortened by 0 bases and J by 3 bases, with 10 bases between the two germline ends. The germline V gene encodes CDR1 SGHRS and CDR2 YFSETQ. CDR3 DNA: TGCGCCAGCAGCTTGGTAGTCTCGGGCTACGAGCAGTACTTC. As protein: CASSLVVSGYEQYF. Full variable domain (missing parts from reference TRBV5-1 and TRBJ2-7): KAGVTQTPRYLIKTRGQQVTLSCSPISGHRSVSWYQQTPGQGLQFLFEYFSETQRNKGNFPGRFSGRQFSNSRSEMNVSTLELGDSALYLCASSLVVSGYEQYFGPGTRLTVT.

This clonotype came up many times. The J gene is TRBJ1-2, the V gene TRBV28; D is perhaps TRBD1 (5 bases). Germline lookup yields CDR1 MDHEN and CDR2 SYDVKM. V lost 2 bases and J 7 bases, leaving 11 bases between the germline ends. CDR3 length equals 13 residues. This CDR3 is CASSLQRGAGYTF. CDR3 in DNA: TGTGCCAGCAGTTTACAACGGGGCGCTGGCTACACCTTC.

This clonotype was observed many times. The J gene is TRBJ2-7, the V gene TRBV28; perhaps TRBD1 as D (6 bases). Germline V gene data show CDR1 as MDHEN and CDR2 as SYDVKM. Trimming cost V 5 bases and J 6 bases, with 17 bases left between them. The CDR3 length is 14 residues. CDR3 nucleotides: TGTGCCAGCAGTCGACCACAAACAGGGTTCGAGCAGTACTTC. Protein product: CASSRPQTGFEQYF. Based on the CDR3 plus reference TRBV28 and TRBJ2-7, the full variable domain is DVKVTQSSRYLVKRTGEKVFLECVQDMDHENMFWYRQDPGLGLRLIYFSYDVKMKEKGDIPEGYSVSREKKERFSLILESASTNQTSMYLCASSRPQTGFEQYFGPGTRLTVT.

This clonotype has more than one count but fewer than ten. Written as DNA, the CDR3 is TGTGCCAGCAGCCCCCCGAGAGGGTTCACTGAAGCTTTCTTT. It yields the protein CASSPPRGFTEAFF. The V and J genes are TRBV7-9 and TRBJ1-1; unclear D gene. The germline V and J ends were trimmed by 5 bases and 4 bases, with 14 bases remaining between them. Germline CDR1 is SEHNR and CDR2 is FQNEAQ (reference sequence). CDR3 length: 14 residues.

This clonotype was recorded at least ten times. V gene TRBV5-1 combines with J gene TRBJ2-7, with TRBD2 as a possible D gene (5 bases). Germline assignment: CDR1 SGHRS and CDR2 YFSETQ. Between the trimmed V and J ends, which lost 4 bases and 3 bases, there was a span of 11 bases. The CDR3 has 13 amino acids. CDR3 region: CASSPGRDYEQYF. CDR3 nucleotide sequence: TGCGCCAGCAGCCCCGGACGGGACTACGAGCAGTACTTC. Based on the CDR3 plus reference TRBV5-1 and TRBJ2-7, the full variable domain is KAGVTQTPRYLIKTRGQQVTLSCSPISGHRSVSWYQQTPGQGLQFLFEYFSETQRNKGNFPGRFSGRQFSNSRSEMNVSTLELGDSALYLCASSPGRDYEQYFGPGTRLTVT.

The table lists this clonotype with many counts. V usage is TRBV5-1 and J usage is TRBJ2-3; D is unresolved. The CDR3 contains 11 residues. The V end was cut by 4 bases, the J end by 4 bases, with 4 bases between. CDR1 and CDR2 from the germline V gene are SGHRS and YFSETQ. The CDR3 sequence: CASSTADTQYF. The CDR3, as DNA: TGCGCCAGCAGCACCGCAGATACGCAGTATTTT.

On this clonotype: A much larger clone is a single base away; this may be a read error. This chain joins TRBV12-3 or TRBV12-4 and TRBJ2-7; 7 bases fit TRBD2. J lost 1 base, V lost 8 bases, and 5 bases had no gene match. This CDR3 spans 13 amino acids. DNA for the CDR3: TGTGCCAGCGGCCACGGGGGGTCCTACGAGCAGTACTTC. It yields the protein CASGHGGSYEQYF.

This clonotype has at least ten counts. This chain connects TRBV27 to TRBJ1-1; D gene uncertain. Trimming shortened V by 1 base and J by 3 bases, and 9 bases separated the two germline ends. The CDR3 loop spans 14 amino acids. Germline CDR1 and CDR2: MNHEY and SMNVEV (reference sequence). The CDR3 spells CASSLYRTYTEAFF. The DNA of the CDR3 is TGTGCCAGCAGTTTATATCGGACGTACACTGAAGCTTTCTTT.

The rearrangement links TRBV10-3 to TRBJ2-3, with D tentatively TRBD1 (5 bases). Germline V gene data show CDR1 as ENHRY and CDR2 as SYGVKD. V lost 3 bases, J lost 4 bases, and 17 bases lay in between. The CDR3 consists of 16 residues. CDR3 DNA: TGTGCCATCAGTGACACCGTGGGGCGGTGGCCAGATACGCAGTATTTT. This encodes CAISDTVGRWPDTQYF.

This clonotype was seen a handful of times. V and J are TRBV28 and TRBJ2-4; D is perhaps TRBD1 (6 bases). The CDR3 sequence is 14 residues long. V was clipped by 6 bases and J by 3 bases, with 12 bases between them. CDR1 and CDR2 (germline): MDHEN, SYDVKM. This chain's CDR3 is CASSPGDVKNIQYF. The CDR3 region has the DNA TGTGCCAGCAGCCCAGGGGACGTCAAAAACATTCAGTACTTC. Full variable domain (missing parts from reference TRBV28 and TRBJ2-4): DVKVTQSSRYLVKRTGEKVFLECVQDMDHENMFWYRQDPGLGLRLIYFSYDVKMKEKGDIPEGYSVSREKKERFSLILESASTNQTSMYLCASSPGDVKNIQYFGAGTRLSVL.

This chain links TRBV29-1 with TRBJ2-2, with a possible D match to TRBD1 (5 bases). The V and J ends lost 6 bases and 4 bases respectively, with 18 bases between them. The CDR3 runs to 15 residues. Germline V gene data show CDR1 as SQVTM and CDR2 as ANQGSEA. This CDR3 reads CSVLGSRAGTGELFF. The CDR3 nucleotides read TGCAGCGTGTTAGGAAGCAGGGCCGGCACCGGGGAGCTGTTTTTT.

The chain carries TRBV4-1 and TRBJ2-3; the match to TRBD2 covers 10 bases. The CDR3 runs 18 residues. Germline CDR1 reads MGHRA; CDR2 reads YSYEKL. V shed 1 base and J 1 base; nucleotides not matched to a gene: 8. The CDR3 reads CASSQAESGRAGTDTQYF. The CDR3, as DNA: TGCGCCAGCAGCCAAGCCGAGAGCGGGAGGGCCGGCACAGATACGCAGTATTTT.

This clonotype was observed at least ten times. The gene calls are TRBV5-1 and TRBJ2-3, with D unclear. CDR1 and CDR2 from the germline V gene are SGHRS and YFSETQ. CDR3 length equals 13 residues. The ends were cut back, 4 bases at V and 0 bases at J, with 6 bases in the middle. This chain's CDR3 is CASSLLSTDTQYF. DNA for the CDR3: TGCGCCAGCAGCCTCCTTAGCACAGATACGCAGTATTTT.

This clonotype was detected only a few times. The chain is built from TRBV7-9 and TRBJ1-3; no definite D call. Trimming removed 3 bases at V and 0 bases at J, with 6 bases between. Germline loops: CDR1 SEHNR, CDR2 FQNEAQ (reference sequence). This CDR3 region has 14 residues. This chain's CDR3 is CASSFHTSGNTIYF. The CDR3 region has the DNA TGTGCCAGCAGCTTTCACACCTCTGGAAACACCATATATTTT.

The gene calls are TRBV12-5 and TRBJ2-1; 9 nucleotides line up with TRBD2. Germline V CDR1 and CDR2: LGHNT, FRNRAP. V was pared by 6 bases and J by 9 bases, with 12 bases of the junction left unmatched. This CDR3 spans 15 amino acids. The CDR3 DNA reads TGTGCTAGTGGCCGGAATAGCGGGAGCTACCTTGAGCAGTTCTTC. As protein: CASGRNSGSYLEQFF.

This chain uses TRBV27 with TRBJ1-5; D not certain. The CDR3 is made up of 12 amino acids. Germline V CDR1 and CDR2: MNHEY, SMNVEV (reference sequence). The V end lost 5 bases, the J end lost 3 bases, and 5 bases lay between the germline ends. The CDR3 spells CASSTNNQPQHF. CDR3 nucleotides: TGTGCCAGCAGTACAAACAATCAGCCCCAGCATTTT.

This clonotype occurred many times. V and J are TRBV7-2 and TRBJ2-1; D is unresolved. V was clipped by 4 bases and J by 4 bases, with 5 bases between them. CDR3 length: 12 residues. CDR1 is SGHTA and CDR2 is FQGNSA in the germline V gene. CDR3 nucleotides: TGTGCCAGCAGCTCCCGTTACAATGAGCAGTTCTTC. Protein: CASSSRYNEQFF.

Here the CDR3 DNA reads TGCGCCAGCAGCCCTATCGGGGGGGGCGGAGTTCTGAGGAATGAGCAGTTCTTC. Amino acids: CASSPIGGGGVLRNEQFF. The V call is TRBV5-1, the J call TRBJ2-1; TRBD2 aligns across 8 bases. Germline CDR1 reads SGHRS; CDR2 reads YFSETQ. The CDR3 contains 18 residues. The ends lost 4 bases at V and 7 bases at J; junction bases unmatched: 19.

There are a few counts of this clonotype. The chain joins TRBV9 to TRBJ2-7, with a weak D call TRBD1 (6 bases). The CDR3 length is 14 residues. V lost 0 bases and J 3 bases, leaving 10 bases between the germline ends. Germline CDR1 SGDLS, CDR2 YYNGEE. The CDR3 loop reads CASSVAGGDYEQYF. The CDR3 DNA follows: TGTGCCAGCAGCGTAGCTGGGGGCGACTACGAGCAGTACTTC.